This T cell receptor (beta chain) derives from a study of cytomegalovirus exposure and HLA in healthy donors (dated by TCRdb to about 2017). Background on the whole study: In an earlier analysis of 550 to 750 of the donors, 276 Gb of sequence data and 90 million to 130 million unique TCR beta sequences from 150 million to 200 million T cells were reported. An early release covering approximately 600 HLA-typed donors comprised around 300 gigabases of sequencing data and around 80 million unique TCR sequences. Of the roughly 430 genotyped donors, 81% fell in the genetic ancestry cluster associated with self-reported Caucasian donors. The study aimed to test whether cataloging public T cell receptors could reveal signatures of past pathogen exposure. The study profiled the T cell repertoires of about 720 subjects by immunosequencing and related them to cytomegalovirus serostatus. A separate validation cohort of some 130 different subjects was used in addition to the 666-subject first cohort. To predict cytomegalovirus infection status, the study brought together high-throughput TCR immunosequencing, statistical association of individual TCRs with disease status, and machine learning. In a later analysis, previously published TCR beta repertoires from 500 to 750 donors were re-analyzed and high-resolution HLA genotyping was added so that TCR occurrence patterns could be studied. Rather than drawing on any new phenotypic data, the later analysis identified candidate immune exposures from TCR beta sequences and the way those sequences occurred across donors. An earlier analysis of 450 to 750 of the donors used high-throughput TCR beta sequencing to judge whether each TCR beta V gene segment behaved as functional or pseudogenic. Alongside the repertoire data, information on donor age, sex, ethnicity and CMV serostatus was compiled. A later genetic analysis used genome-wide SNP genotypes for about 60% of the 666 donors, treating that subset as a discovery cohort. Every repertoire in the discovery cohort had been generated on one and the same sequencing platform. HLA typing covered class I and class II loci at four-digit resolution. Typing coverage varied by locus: 629-630 donors for A, B, C, DRB1 and DQB1; more than 500 for DQA1; over 600 for DPA1; some 470 for DPB1. Roughly five DR-DQ haplotypes were treated as single units for association and clustering because of strong linkage in the cohort. Among about 390 genotyped donors of the cohort, an average of around 240,000 unique TCR beta nucleotide sequences were sequenced per donor, approximately 20% of them non-productive. Broader findings and caveats from the paper: In a later analysis, the rate of TCR association differed among HLA loci, with DRB1 alleles having the most associated TCRs and HLA-C alleles having the fewest. A later analysis associated about 17,000 TCR beta sequences with specific HLA alleles at a false discovery rate of 0.05. The cohort was sequenced for TCR beta chains only, and without alpha or paired-chain data the features that could be detected were limited. Because some donors lacked HLA typing at each locus, the association tests relied only on the typed subset. Broadly in line with IMGT annotations, most TCR beta V segments showed up in productive rearrangements about 87% or about 30% of the time in an earlier analysis of several hundred of the donors. While some public TCRs were present in many individuals, most TCR sequences turned up only very rarely across donors. A later genetic analysis associated a missense DCLRE1C variant with V-gene and J-gene trimming of TCR beta chains, and an independent cohort replicated the association. In a later analysis, several top co-occurrence clusters were reported to appear linked to parvovirus B19, influenza, CMV and Epstein-Barr virus. A total of 150 or so TCR beta chains were listed by the study as associated with cytomegalovirus. A few of the identified cytomegalovirus-associated TCR beta chains were confirmed in vitro to be specific for cytomegalovirus antigens. In a later analysis, HLA-associated TCR beta chains showed more clonal expansion and lower generation probabilities than non-associated chains that were equally common. Some IMGT-functional V segments, including TRBV6-2 and TRBV6-3, could not be distinguished by the 87-base-pair reads and were therefore excluded. Correlated functional status among segregating V segments might be attributable to linkage disequilibrium, but an unknown experimental factor could not be ruled out. A cluster of highly shared sequence variants was judged likely to represent a technical artifact of the sequencing pipeline. A later genetic analysis reported fewer N-insertions in productive TCRs among donors in an Asian-associated ancestry cluster than the roughly 620-donor mean. Sequencing depth was assumed to be roughly uniform across donors in the presence/absence analyses, though that assumption may not hold. A later analysis found that most CMV-associated TCR beta chains appeared HLA-restricted, with HLA associations seemingly driven largely by CMV exposure. Seventeen rarely observed V segments, including chromosome 9 orphons, were excluded from the earlier analysis of some 590 of the donors because counts were too low. It was suggested by the authors that the approach could potentially be generalized to other disease states and immunological phenotypes. A further reported finding was that TCR beta sequences accurately predicted the HLA-A and HLA-B alleles for most subjects in the first cohort. For the cohort, immune exposure information was limited to CMV serostatus. Strong co-occurrence of HLA alleles, especially DR and DQ, made assigning TCR associations to individual alleles difficult. The classifier was reported to diagnose cytomegalovirus status with high specificity and sensitivity in both the original cohort and the validation cohort.

Libraries were prepared through the immunoSEQ multiplex PCR assay. The multiplex PCR relied on a mix of 60 forward primers for TCR Vbeta segments and 13 reverse primers for TCR Jbeta segments. The CDR3 region of rearranged TCR beta genes was amplified from genomic DNA with a multiplex PCR assay. On the Illumina HiSeq System, the amplified TCR beta libraries were sequenced as 87-base-pair reads. In the paper's pipeline: A later analysis tallied roughly 78 million unique TCR beta chains across the 666 repertoires, and around 12 million of those chains were shared by two or more donors. Raw reads were error-corrected and collapsed into unique sequences with a nearest-neighbor algorithm that merged closely related sequences to remove PCR and sequencing errors. CDR3 sequences were aligned to IMGT reference sequences to assign V, D and J gene segments. For a sequence to be retained, at least a six-nucleotide match to both a V gene segment and a J gene segment was required. Rearrangements were called productive when the CDR3 lacked stop codons and stayed in frame with V and J; all others were non-productive. Following IMGT convention, CDR3 was defined as the stretch from the second conserved V-encoded cysteine up to the conserved J-encoded phenylalanine. The earlier analysis of about 590 of the donors excluded sequences that lacked an unambiguous match to a single V gene segment. An earlier analysis of fewer than 750 of the donors called V segments functional above 56.7% productive rearrangements and segregating when the between-donor standard deviation exceeded 5%. A statistical classification framework was built for diagnosing cytomegalovirus status from the catalog of TCR beta chain sequences. In a later analysis, TCR nucleotide sequences were compared against IMGT/GENE-DB human TR gene sequences so that V and J genes could be assigned. The TCRdist pipeline was used in a later analysis to assign CDR3 sequences and most-parsimonious VDJ recombination scenarios. In a later analysis, every TCR beta chain was defined by the combination of its CDR3 amino acid sequence and its V-gene family, and reads without a unique V-gene family were dropped. To address suspected cross-contamination and a sequencing artifact, a later analysis removed approximately 600 highly shared, low-generation-probability nucleotide sequences. A later analysis calculated a clonal expansion index for each public chain from normalized within-repertoire ranks of inferred template counts. Generation probabilities in a later analysis came from a VDJ recombination model fitted to out-of-frame rearrangements, and those results were checked against IGoR. In a later analysis, TCR-TCR, TCR-HLA and TCR-CMV co-occurrence was scored with hypergeometric tests, and a repertoire-size bias correction was applied to TCR pairs. In a later analysis, false discovery rates were estimated by permuting HLA or CMV assignments 20 times. In a later analysis, co-occurring TCRs were grouped with DBSCAN, and TCRdist sequence similarity was added when clustering was performed within HLA-allele-positive subsets. Repertoires with fewer than 30,000 or more than 120,000 public chains were left out of co-occurrence clustering, as were roughly five repertoires with anomalous nucleotide sharing. Not all clones reach the TCRdb copy of this immuneACCESS table, which keeps in-frame sequences only. Checked studies attribute under half of the gap to unresolved V genes and leave the rest unexplained. The V and J calls and clone size are taken from that table; D and trimming were inferred from the DNA. For this sample there are approximately 140,000 clones; roughly four fifths appear just once. Roughly 3.2% of the sample belongs to the ten largest clones.

With respect to this clone: Its recognized antigen is unknown. Per-base qualities were not stored, and no clone one base away is much larger.

In total, just over 650 healthy bone marrow donors made up the cohort. All cohort members were sampled while nominally healthy, although unrecorded immune exposures were likely present. The donor tested CMV seropositive, placing the donor among the roughly 300 seropositive members of the cohort. Each donor provided a peripheral blood sample, and peripheral blood mononuclear cells were used for TCR beta sequencing. The Qiagen DNeasy Blood Extraction Kit was used to extract genomic DNA from the blood cell samples. CDR1 and CDR2, per the germline V gene, are SGHTA and FQGNSA. Germline trimming: 5 bases from V, 4 bases from J; junction bases outside gene matches: 7. The CDR3 holds 15 amino acids from the cysteine to the phenylalanine. CDR3 DNA only is kept here, 45 bases in frame from base 1.

The sample consisted of PBMCs. The TCR originated in a man aged 18 to 30 in good health and CMV-seropositive. Recombination joined TRBV7-2 with TRBJ2-3; the central 9 bases match TRBD1. Here the CDR3 is given as CASSPYRGRPDTQYF. The nucleotides read TGTGCCAGCAGCCCTTACAGGGGGCGCCCAGATACGCAGTATTTT.